This T cell receptor beta chain was sequenced for a study of identical twins. V dropped 5 bases and J dropped 5; count of bases not matched to a gene: 11. The CDR3 runs to 15 residues. TCRdb used MiXCR to reprocess the 5' RACE reads, holding one entry per CDR3 protein. The sample holds hundreds of thousands of distinct CDR3 sequences, under 9% seen once. The sample also formed part of further work on yellow fever vaccine responses in identical twins.

This TCR was recovered from a woman aged 18-29 years in good health. The J gene is TRBJ1-2, the V gene TRBV12-3 or TRBV12-4; 7 nucleotides line up with TRBD1. The material sequenced was PBMCs. The CDR3 coding sequence is TGTGCCAGCAGTCCGGAGGACAGGCCCCTATATGGCTACACCTTC. Its translation: CASSPEDRPLYGYTF.